This T cell receptor beta chain was observed in a study of shared clonotypes between healthy human individuals. About the research overall: Donors had three CD4 naive, three CD4 memory, two CD8 naive and one CD8 memory plate apiece.

Remarks on this clone: Its antigen is not known.

Germline values: CDR1 MNHEY, CDR2 SMNVEV (reference sequence). V was clipped by 3 bases and J by 7 bases; unmatched bases: 7. The CDR3 is 15 residues long. Overall study findings and caveats: Naive subsets typically showed greater estimated richness than memory subsets. A handful of donors had around 5% of their naive CD4 clonotypes in common.

All donors qualified as healthy HIV-negative adults and had experienced no recent acute infections or vaccinations. Assay: immunoSEQ multiplex PCR; the TCRdb copy retains only in-frame clones and omits some. The sample includes 600,000 to 750,000 clones, roughly 91% of them seen just once. The sequence derives from a man between 18 and 29 years old in good health. Some clones in this sample may be carry-over from other donors' samples. The J gene is TRBJ2-1, the V gene TRBV27, with TRBD2 matching over 9 bases. Sequencing was done on a sample of memory CD8+ T cells from PBMCs. Specified subset: CD45RO+ cells pooled with CCR7-negative TemRA cells. CDR3: CASSFGGRAKNEQFF. CDR3 nucleotide sequence: TGTGCCAGCAGTTTCGGCGGGAGGGCCAAGAATGAGCAGTTCTTC.